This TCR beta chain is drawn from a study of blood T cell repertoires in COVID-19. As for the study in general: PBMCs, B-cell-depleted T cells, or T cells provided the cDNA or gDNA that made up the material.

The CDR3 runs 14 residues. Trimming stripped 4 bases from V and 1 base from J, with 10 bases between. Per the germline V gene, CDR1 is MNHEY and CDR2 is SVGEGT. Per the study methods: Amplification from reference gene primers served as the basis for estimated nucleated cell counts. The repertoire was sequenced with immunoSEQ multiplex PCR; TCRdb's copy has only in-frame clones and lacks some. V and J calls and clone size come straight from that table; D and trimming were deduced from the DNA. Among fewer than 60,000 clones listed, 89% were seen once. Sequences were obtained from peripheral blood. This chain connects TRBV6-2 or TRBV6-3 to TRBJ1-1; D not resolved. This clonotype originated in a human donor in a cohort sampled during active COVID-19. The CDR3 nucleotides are TGTGCCAGCAGTTCCTATGGGAGGAACACTGAAGCTTTCTTT. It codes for CASSSYGRNTEAFF.